The present entry profiles one TCR beta chain with its context. The antigen is undetermined. These data are taken from a study of monozygotic twins with cystic fibrosis. Study background: Libraries were built from approximately 3 micrograms of fragmented DNA using approximately 15 PCR cycles. General study results and limits: Median Simpson clonality of 0.0095 suggested naive T cells predominated. In 13 of 16 pairs, V gene usage was closest to the co-twin's.

Measured with immunoSEQ multiplex PCR; TCRdb has only the in-frame clones, and not every one. The table has approximately 7,500 clones, approximately 95% seen once. With 1 base clipped from V and 4 bases from J, the junction kept 9 bases outside the gene matches. The CDR3 length is 16 residues. Germline V gene data show CDR1 as LGHNA and CDR2 as YSLEER. The sequencing input was blood. This receptor was taken from a boy aged 2 to 9 with cystic fibrosis. The chain combines TRBV4-3 with TRBJ1-2; the match to TRBD1 covers 7 bases. The CDR3 nucleotides are TGCGCCAGCAGCCAAGTCGCAGGGGGAATAGGCTATGGCTACACCTTC. Translating gives CASSQVAGGIGYGYTF.